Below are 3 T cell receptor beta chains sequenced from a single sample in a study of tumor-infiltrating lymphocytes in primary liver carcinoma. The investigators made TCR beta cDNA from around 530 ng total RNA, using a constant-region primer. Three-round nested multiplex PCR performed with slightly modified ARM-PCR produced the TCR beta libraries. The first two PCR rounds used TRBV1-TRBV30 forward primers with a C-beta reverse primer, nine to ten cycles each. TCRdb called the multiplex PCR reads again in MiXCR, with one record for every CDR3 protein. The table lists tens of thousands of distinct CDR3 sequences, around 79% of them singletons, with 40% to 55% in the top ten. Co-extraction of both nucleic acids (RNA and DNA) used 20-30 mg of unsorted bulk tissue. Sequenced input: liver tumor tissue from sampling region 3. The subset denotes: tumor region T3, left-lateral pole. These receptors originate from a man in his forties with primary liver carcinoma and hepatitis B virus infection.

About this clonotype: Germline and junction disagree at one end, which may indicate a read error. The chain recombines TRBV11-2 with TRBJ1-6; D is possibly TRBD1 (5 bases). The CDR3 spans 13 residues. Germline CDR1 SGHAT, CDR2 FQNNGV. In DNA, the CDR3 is TGTGCCAGCGCCGGGACGAGGAATTCACCCCTCCATTTT. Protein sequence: CASAGTRNSPLHF. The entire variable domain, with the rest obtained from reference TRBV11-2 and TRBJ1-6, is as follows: EAGVAQSPRYKIIEKRQSVAFWCNPISGHATLYWYQQILGQGPKLLIQFQNNGVVDDSQLPKDRFSAERLKGVDSTLKIQPAKLEDSAVYLCASAGTRNSPLHFGNGTRLTVT.

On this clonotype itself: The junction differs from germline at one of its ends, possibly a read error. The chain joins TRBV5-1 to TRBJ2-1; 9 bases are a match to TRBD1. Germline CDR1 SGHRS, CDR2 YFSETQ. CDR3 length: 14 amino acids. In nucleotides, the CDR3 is TGCGCCAGCAGCTTGGGGGACAGGGCATATGAGCAGCTCTTC. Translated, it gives CASSLGDRAYEQLF. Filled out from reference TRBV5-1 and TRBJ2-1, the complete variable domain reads KAGVTQTPRYLIKTRGQQVTLSCSPISGHRSVSWYQQTPGQGLQFLFEYFSETQRNKGNFPGRFSGRQFSNSRSEMNVSTLELGDSALYLCASSLGDRAYEQLFGPGTRLTVL.

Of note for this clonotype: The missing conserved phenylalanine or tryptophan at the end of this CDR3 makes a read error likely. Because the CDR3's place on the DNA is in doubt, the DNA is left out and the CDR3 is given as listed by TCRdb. The CDR3 here is CASSLIGSGSSYELYS. The chain links TRBV12-3 or TRBV12-4 to TRBJ2-7. Ends included, the CDR3 has 16 residues.